This TCR beta chain was identified in a study of T cell responses to AZD1222 COVID-19 vaccine. Sequencing used immunoSEQ multiplex PCR; TCRdb keeps in-frame clones, though not all of them. The sample has 90,000 to 120,000 clones; around nine tenths are singletons. The CDR3 length is 21 residues. The sample here was peripheral blood, taken on day 0 of AZD1222 vaccination. This chain joins TRBV7-5 and TRBJ2-7; the table's TRBD1 call for D was not verified on the DNA. TRBV7-5 is an annotated pseudogene. This receptor was taken from an adult in good health. The CDR3 DNA is TGTGCCAGAAGCTTAGGACTAGGAGTATTGGAGGGACAGGTTCGGGACTACGAGCAGTACTTC. Translated: CARSLGLGVLEGQVRDYEQYF.